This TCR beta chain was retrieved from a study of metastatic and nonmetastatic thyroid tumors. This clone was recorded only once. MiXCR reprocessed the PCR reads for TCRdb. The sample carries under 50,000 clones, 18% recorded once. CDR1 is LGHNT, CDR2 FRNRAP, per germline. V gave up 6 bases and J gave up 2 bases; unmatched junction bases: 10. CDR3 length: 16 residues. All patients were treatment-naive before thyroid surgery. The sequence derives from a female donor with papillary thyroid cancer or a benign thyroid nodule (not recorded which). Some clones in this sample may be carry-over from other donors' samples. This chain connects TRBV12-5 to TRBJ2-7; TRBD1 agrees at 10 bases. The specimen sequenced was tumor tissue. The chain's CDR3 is CASGPGRDRGPYEQYF. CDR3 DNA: TGTGCTAGTGGCCCCGGCCGGGACAGGGGCCCCTACGAGCAGTACTTC.